This T cell receptor beta chain came from a study of blood T cell repertoires in COVID-19. Study-level information: COVID-19 samples collected from the United States, Italy and Spain covered acute and convalescent phases. In each case, the material was cDNA or gDNA derived from T cells, B-cell-depleted T cells, or PBMCs.

Profiled with immunoSEQ multiplex PCR; TCRdb holds only in-frame clones, not every one. The sample has about 75,000 clones; around 90% are singletons. V shed 3 bases and J shed 3 bases, with 17 bases lying between them. Germline CDR1 LGHDT, CDR2 YNNKEL (reference sequence). The CDR3 has 16 amino acids. The specimen was peripheral blood. The sequence came from a human donor in a cohort sampled during active COVID-19. V and J are TRBV3-1 (or the pseudogene TRBV3-2) and TRBJ2-5, with D possibly being TRBD2 (6 bases). The CDR3 DNA is TGTGCCAGCAGCCACGGGGGACTCGCGGTCAAAGAGACCCAGTACTTC. This encodes CASSHGGLAVKETQYF.